What follows are 31 T cell receptor beta chains derived from one specimen sequenced in a study of siplizumab effects on memory and regulatory T cells (dated by TCRdb to about 2019). Library construction relied on the immunoSEQ multiplex PCR assay. The table comes from immuneACCESS by way of TCRdb, which keeps in-frame sequences with V and J called. Part of the clones is missing from these tables; in studies checked, under half for an unresolved V gene and the rest for unknown reasons. The sample table holds around 100,000 clones, of which 93% were seen once. The ten largest account for approximately 0.62% of the sample. Sequencing input: Tregs sorted from blood. The receptors derive from a human donor in good health.

The genes are TRBV6-5 and TRBJ2-7; D may be TRBD1 (5 bases). The germline V gene has CDR1 MNHEY and CDR2 SVGAGI. CDR3 length: 14 residues. V dropped 0 bases and J dropped 3 bases, with 9 bases sitting between them. CDR3 loop: CASSYSRGYYEQYF. The CDR3 DNA reads as TGTGCCAGCAGTTACTCAAGGGGATACTACGAGCAGTACTTC.

The chain combines TRBV7-3 with TRBJ2-3; 11 bases fit TRBD2. CDR3 length: 16 amino acids. V shed 4 bases and J 0 bases; nucleotides not matched to a gene: 3. Germline CDR1 SGHTA, CDR2 FQGTGA. CDR3 sequence: CASSSTSGGSTDTQYF. Written as DNA, the CDR3 is TGTGCCAGCAGCTCAACTAGCGGGGGAAGCACAGATACGCAGTATTTT.

V gene TRBV5-1 combines with J gene TRBJ2-7; TRBD2 matches 11 bases. Germline CDR1 and CDR2: SGHRS and YFSETQ. Losses at the gene ends were 4 bases for V and 4 bases for J; bases not matched to a gene: 13. The CDR3 is 17 amino acids. The CDR3 region is CASSPSIASSGRYEQYF. The CDR3 bases are TGCGCCAGCAGCCCTTCGATCGCATCTAGCGGGAGGTACGAGCAGTACTTC.

As concerns this clone: The sample has other DNA sequences that encode this CDR3 too. The rearrangement uses TRBV11-2 and TRBJ2-7; D uncertain. Per germline, CDR1 SGHAT and CDR2 FQNNGV. V gave up 5 bases and J gave up 1 base, with 3 bases separating them. The CDR3 runs 11 residues. The CDR3 DNA follows: TGTGCCAGCAGCCCTTCCTACGAGCAGTACTTC. Translated: CASSPSYEQYF. Filled out from reference TRBV11-2 and TRBJ2-7, the complete variable domain reads EAGVAQSPRYKIIEKRQSVAFWCNPISGHATLYWYQQILGQGPKLLIQFQNNGVVDDSQLPKDRFSAERLKGVDSTLKIQPAKLEDSAVYLCASSPSYEQYFGPGTRLTVT.

The chain couples TRBV6-6 to TRBJ1-6; weak D call: TRBD1 (5 bases). This CDR3 is built from 15 residues. Deletions cut 5 bases from V and 10 bases from J, with 18 bases between. Germline CDR1 MNHNY, CDR2 SVGAGI (reference sequence). The CDR3 coding sequence is TGTGCCAGCAGTCCTCTGTTAGGGGCCGGCTCACCCCTCCACTTT. Encoded protein: CASSPLLGAGSPLHF.

The gene calls are TRBV5-1 and TRBJ1-1; D is unresolved. CDR1 is SGHRS, CDR2 YFSETQ, per germline. CDR3 length equals 12 residues. Trimming took 2 bases from V and 11 from J, leaving 13 bases between them. Here the CDR3 reads CASSFSGGKAFF. The CDR3 DNA reads as TGCGCCAGCAGCTTTAGCGGAGGGAAGGCTTTCTTT.

The chain carries TRBV6-1 and TRBJ2-7, with TRBD1 as a possible D gene (5 bases). Trimming shortened V by 2 bases and J by 4 bases, and 15 bases separated the two germline ends. Germline values: CDR1 MNHNS, CDR2 SASEGT. CDR3 length equals 15 residues. The CDR3 coding sequence is TGTGCCAGCAGTGAATTGGCGGACACGAGGTACGAGCAGTACTTC. This encodes CASSELADTRYEQYF.

This clone was counted once. The chain employs TRBV29-1 and TRBJ2-1, with 8 nucleotides matching TRBD2. This CDR3 has 14 residues. V lost 4 bases and J lost 6; bases outside the gene matches: 8. Germline V CDR1 and CDR2: SQVTM, ANQGSEA. CDR3 coding DNA: TGCAGCGTTGCGGCGGGAGGATGGGGCAATGAGCAGTTCTTC. It translates to CSVAAGGWGNEQFF.

CDR3 sequence: CASSPGRAYEQFF. The CDR3 region has the DNA TGTGCCAGCAGCCCCGGTCGAGCCTATGAGCAGTTCTTC. The J gene is TRBJ2-1, the V gene TRBV5-4; D unclear. CDR1 SGHNT and CDR2 YYREEE come from the germline V gene (reference sequence). V lost 4 bases, J lost 8 bases, and 13 bases lay in between. The CDR3 is 13 residues long. Full variable domain (outside the CDR3, taken from reference TRBV5-4 and TRBJ2-1): ETGVTQSPTHLIKTRGQQVTLRCSSQSGHNTVSWYQQALGQGPQFIFQYYREEENGRGNFPPRFSGLQFPNYSSELNVNALELDDSALYLCASSPGRAYEQFFGPGTRLTVL.

The V and J genes are TRBV7-8 and TRBJ1-1; possibly TRBD1 for D (5 bases). Trimming stripped 4 bases from V and 1 base from J, with 16 bases between. Germline assignment: CDR1 SGHVS and CDR2 FQNEAQ. The CDR3 has 16 amino acids. CDR3 sequence reads: CASSSNTGVRNTEAFF. In DNA form, the CDR3 reads TGTGCCAGCAGCTCTAATACGGGGGTGAGGAACACTGAAGCTTTCTTT.

This chain links TRBV10-2 with TRBJ2-1, with 16 bases lining up with TRBD2. The J segment lost 14 bases and the V segment lost 8 bases, leaving 9 bases of the junction unmatched. CDR3 length: 14 residues. Germline CDR1 is WSHSY and CDR2 is SAAADI. CDR3 sequence: CASSEGLAGGLKFF. The DNA for the CDR3 is TGCGCCAGCTCCGAGGGACTAGCGGGGGGGCTTAAGTTCTTC.

The chain has TRBV5-1 and TRBJ1-1; D unclear. The CDR3 runs 14 residues. Germline CDR1 reads SGHRS; CDR2 reads YFSETQ. V shed 0 bases and J shed 4 bases, with 10 bases lying between them. The CDR3 nucleotides are TGCGCCAGCAGCTTGGTGGGTTTGGGCACTGAAGCTTTCTTT. Residues: CASSLVGLGTEAFF. The full variable domain, rest sourced from reference TRBV5-1 and TRBJ1-1, is KAGVTQTPRYLIKTRGQQVTLSCSPISGHRSVSWYQQTPGQGLQFLFEYFSETQRNKGNFPGRFSGRQFSNSRSEMNVSTLELGDSALYLCASSLVGLGTEAFFGQGTRLTVV.

This sequence joins TRBV19 and TRBJ1-1; D gene ambiguous. Germline assignment: CDR1 LNHDA and CDR2 SQIVND (reference sequence). CDR3 length: 15 residues. Deletions cut 5 bases from V and 3 bases from J, with 16 bases between. CDR3 protein: CASSLGAGLDTEAFF. The CDR3 region has the DNA TGTGCCAGTAGTCTAGGTGCGGGTCTGGACACTGAAGCTTTCTTT. Together with reference TRBV19 and TRBJ1-1, the CDR3 gives the full variable domain: DGGITQSPKYLFRKEGQNVTLSCEQNLNHDAMYWYRQDPGQGLRLIYYSQIVNDFQKGDIAEGYSVSREKKESFPLTVTSAQKNPTAFYLCASSLGAGLDTEAFFGQGTRLTVV.

To note about this clone: Other nucleotide sequences in the sample specify the same CDR3. The chain employs TRBV7-9 and TRBJ2-5, with D hard to call. The V gene lost 1 base and the J gene lost 5 bases, with 2 bases spanning the gap. The CDR3 sequence is 11 residues long. CDR1 is SEHNR and CDR2 is FQNEAQ in the germline V gene (reference sequence). The CDR3 reads CASSLVETQYF. The CDR3 nucleotides are TGTGCCAGCAGCTTAGTGGAGACCCAGTACTTC.

The chain uses TRBV5-5 and TRBJ1-1; D gene uncertain. The CDR3 is 11 amino acids. V lost 5 bases and J 7 bases, leaving 9 bases between the germline ends. Germline V gene data show CDR1 as SGHKS and CDR2 as YYEKEE (reference sequence). CDR3 sequence: CASSPGGEAFF. The CDR3, as DNA: TGTGCCAGCAGTCCCGGTGGTGAAGCTTTCTTT.

J is TRBJ2-7 and V is TRBV2, with D possibly being TRBD1 or TRBD2 (5 bases each). With 6 bases removed from V and 1 base from J, the gap between germline ends came to 10 bases. The germline V gene has CDR1 SNHLY and CDR2 FYNNEI. The CDR3 runs to 13 residues. CDR3 residues: CASRLGVSYEQYF. CDR3 nucleotides: TGTGCCAGCAGGCTGGGGGTATCCTACGAGCAGTACTTC.

The genes are TRBV6-5 and TRBJ1-6, with a weak D call TRBD1 (6 bases). The CDR3 is 13 amino acids. Germline V lookup: CDR1 MNHEY, CDR2 SVGAGI. The V end was cut by 6 bases, the J end by 12 bases, with 15 bases between. The CDR3 loop is CASRKGHLGPLHF. The CDR3 DNA reads as TGTGCCAGCAGAAAGGGACACCTGGGACCCCTCCACTTT.

The J gene is TRBJ1-1, the V gene TRBV5-1; the D is unclear. CDR3 length: 14 residues. CDR1 is SGHRS, CDR2 YFSETQ, per germline. Trimming cost V 5 bases and J 0 bases, with 11 bases left between them. This chain's CDR3 is CASRNGRLNTEAFF. CDR3 in DNA: TGCGCCAGCAGAAACGGACGGCTGAACACTGAAGCTTTCTTT.

V usage is TRBV11-1 and J usage is TRBJ1-5; unclear D gene. The germline V gene encodes CDR1 SGHAT and CDR2 FQDESV (reference sequence). With 5 bases removed from V and 3 bases from J, the gap between germline ends came to 8 bases. The CDR3 length is 13 residues. CDR3 sequence reads: CASSLNINQPQHF. Written as DNA, the CDR3 is TGTGCCAGCAGCCTGAATATCAATCAGCCCCAGCATTTT.

The chain employs TRBV7-9 and TRBJ2-1, with 10 bases aligning to TRBD2. J lost 10 bases, V lost 5 bases, and 11 bases had no gene match. The CDR3 extends over 15 amino acids. CDR1 is SEHNR, CDR2 FQNEAQ, per germline (reference sequence). This chain's CDR3 is CASSGLAALIGEQFF. CDR3 sequence (DNA): TGTGCCAGCAGCGGACTAGCGGCGCTGATTGGAGAGCAGTTCTTC. The full variable domain, rest sourced from reference TRBV7-9 and TRBJ2-1, is DTGVSQNPRHKITKRGQNVTFRCDPISEHNRLYWYRQTLGQGPEFLTYFQNEAQLEKSRLLSDRFSAERPKGSFSTLEIQRTEQGDSAMYLCASSGLAALIGEQFFGPGTRLTVL.

This chain connects TRBV25-1 to TRBJ2-1; maybe TRBD1 (5 bases). The CDR3 is 16 residues long. CDR1 MGHDK and CDR2 SYGVNS come from the germline V gene. V shed 3 bases and J shed 0 bases, with 12 bases lying between them. CDR3 bases: TGTGCCAGCAGTGACCAGGGCCGTGGCTCCTACAATGAGCAGTTCTTC. It yields the protein CASSDQGRGSYNEQFF.

The chain carries TRBV5-8 and TRBJ2-5; 13 nucleotides align to TRBD2. Germline CDR1 reads SGHTS; CDR2 reads YDEGEE. The ends lost 0 bases at V and 3 bases at J; junction bases unmatched: 5. This CDR3 spans 17 amino acids. The CDR3 reads CASSLGTSGRWKETQYF. The CDR3 nucleotides are TGTGCCAGCAGCTTGGGGACTAGCGGGAGATGGAAAGAGACCCAGTACTTC.

The chain joins TRBV19 to TRBJ1-2; TRBD1 matches at 12 bases. This CDR3 spans 14 amino acids. J gave up 5 bases and V 4 bases, and 2 bases lay outside the gene matches. CDR1 LNHDA and CDR2 SQIVND come from the germline V gene (reference sequence). CDR3 sequence (DNA): TGTGCCAGTAGTAGGGACAGGGGGCCTTATGGCTACACCTTC. Translation gives CASSRDRGPYGYTF. Drawing the rest from reference TRBV19 and TRBJ1-2, the complete variable domain is DGGITQSPKYLFRKEGQNVTLSCEQNLNHDAMYWYRQDPGQGLRLIYYSQIVNDFQKGDIAEGYSVSREKKESFPLTVTSAQKNPTAFYLCASSRDRGPYGYTFGSGTRLTVV.

The rearrangement joins TRBV16 to TRBJ2-3, with 8 nucleotides matching TRBD2. The germline V gene encodes CDR1 KGHSY and CDR2 FQNENV. V shed 3 bases, J shed 0 bases, and the junction held 2 bases outside the gene matches. CDR3 size: 15 residues. For the CDR3, the DNA is TGTGCCAGCAGCCAGCCTAGCGGGAGCACAGATACGCAGTATTTT. This gives the protein CASSQPSGSTDTQYF.

CDR3 nucleotides: TGTGCCATCAGTGTGCCCCCGGGACCGCAATACGAGCAGTACTTC. It translates to CAISVPPGPQYEQYF. The chain carries TRBV10-3 and TRBJ2-7; D is tentatively TRBD1 or TRBD2 (5 bases each). The length of the CDR3 is 15 residues. Trimming left V 4 bases short and J 4 bases short, with 17 bases between. Germline CDR1 ENHRY, CDR2 SYGVKD.

This clone was detected once. The chain recombines TRBV9 with TRBJ2-2; tentative D call: TRBD2 (6 bases). The germline gives CDR1 SGDLS, CDR2 YYNGEE. The CDR3 length is 14 residues. Trimming took 3 bases from V and 3 from J, leaving 9 bases between them. DNA of the CDR3: TGTGCCAGCAGCGCCGGGAGAGACACCGGGGAGCTGTTTTTT. Translated, it gives CASSAGRDTGELFF. Together with reference TRBV9 and TRBJ2-2, the CDR3 gives the full variable domain: DSGVTQTPKHLITATGQRVTLRCSPRSGDLSVYWYQQSLDQGLQFLIQYYNGEERAKGNILERFSAQQFPDLHSELNLSSLELGDSALYFCASSAGRDTGELFFGEGSRLTVL.

In its sample, this clone was seen once. The CDR3 loop reads CASRIDRGLNYGYTF. In DNA form, the CDR3 reads TGCGCCAGTCGGATCGACAGGGGCCTCAACTATGGCTACACCTTC. V and J are TRBV4-1 and TRBJ1-2; 8 positions match TRBD1. V lost 9 bases to trimming and J lost 2 bases; unmatched junction nucleotides: 11. Germline V gene sequence: CDR1 MGHRA, CDR2 YSYEKL. The CDR3 runs to 15 residues.

The rearrangement links TRBV7-9 to TRBJ1-3; D is unresolved. V shed 3 bases and J shed 2 bases, with 11 bases lying between them. Germline V gives CDR1 SEHNR, CDR2 FQNEAQ (reference sequence). The CDR3 extends over 15 amino acids. CDR3 nucleotides: TGTGCCAGCAGCTTTGGGCAGCGGACTGGAAACACCATATATTTT. It yields the protein CASSFGQRTGNTIYF.

The chain uses TRBV6-5 and TRBJ1-2; 8 bases agree with TRBD1. The length of the CDR3 is 13 residues. CDR1 and CDR2 (germline): MNHEY, SVGAGI. J was trimmed by 8 bases and V by 6 bases; bases with no gene match: 8. CDR3 bases: TGTGCCAGCAGGGTACAGGGGGTGACGGGCTACACCTTC. Amino acid sequence: CASRVQGVTGYTF.

The CDR3 reads CASSLVGGGNTEAFF. In nucleotides, the CDR3 is TGTGCCAGCAGCTTGGTTGGGGGCGGGAACACTGAAGCTTTCTTT. The chain carries TRBV5-4 and TRBJ1-1; possible D gene TRBD1, 6 bases. Trimming removed 0 bases from V and 1 base from J, with 10 bases in between. The CDR3 runs 15 residues. The germline CDR1 and CDR2 sequences are SGHNT and YYREEE (reference sequence).

This chain uses TRBV5-1 with TRBJ1-1, with D maybe TRBD1 (5 bases). Germline V CDR1 and CDR2: SGHRS, YFSETQ. The length of the CDR3 is 12 residues. Trimming pared 4 bases from V and 10 bases from J, leaving 14 bases between. The chain's CDR3 is CASSDSFSVAFF. CDR3 DNA sequence: TGCGCCAGCAGCGACAGCTTTTCTGTAGCTTTCTTT.